What follows describes a single T cell receptor (beta chain). Germline lookup yields CDR1 SGDLS and CDR2 YYNGEE. CDR3 length: 15 residues. Trimming removed 4 bases from V and 0 bases from J, with 12 bases in between. Reverse transcription used 0.5 to 1 ug RNA and random hexamers. TCR beta CDR3 was amplified by immunoSEQ multiplex PCR. This amplification extended across 54 Vbeta and 13 Jbeta segments. Each CDR3 protein is one row after TCRdb ran MiXCR on the immunoSEQ multiplex PCR reads. The sample lists about 110,000 distinct CDR3 sequences, approximately 94% occurring once. The data are from a study of CD8 T cells in Susac syndrome. Study-wide background: Clinical remission applied to roughly 8 sequenced Susac syndrome patients, and roughly 6 had active disease.

Negative isolation yielded CD8+ and CD4+ T cells; FACS enriched TEMRA cells. The gene calls are TRBV9 and TRBJ2-3; D is ambiguous. Material for sequencing was CD8+ T cells from PBMCs. The receptor's source is a human donor with Susac syndrome. The CDR3 bases are TGTGCCAGCAGCCCCCTGGGCCTTAGCACAGATACGCAGTATTTT. Its protein product is CASSPLGLSTDTQYF.